This T cell receptor (beta chain) appears in the sequencing data of a study of cytomegalovirus exposure and HLA in healthy donors. The PCR ran on 60 Vbeta and 13 Jbeta primers. Using immunoSEQ multiplex PCR, the repertoire was profiled, and TCRdb retains in-frame clones only, with some absent. This table has 150,000 or so clones, 70% to 90% appearing once. The TCR sequence derives from a woman under 30 in good health and CMV-seronegative. Material for sequencing was PBMCs.

CDR3 loop: CAWSVGGATDTQYF. In nucleotides, the CDR3 is TGTGCCTGGAGTGTGGGGGGGGCCACAGATACGCAGTATTTT. The V call is TRBV30, the J call TRBJ2-3; possible D gene TRBD2, 7 bases. Per the germline V gene, CDR1 is GTSNPN and CDR2 is SVGIG (reference sequence). The germline V and J ends were trimmed by 0 bases and 2 bases, with 9 bases remaining between them. This CDR3 spans 14 amino acids.